This is a list of T cell receptor beta chains from one sample in a study of Tregs in tolerant kidney transplant recipients. Assay used: immunoSEQ multiplex PCR; TCRdb lists only in-frame clones, some missing. The sample comprises 90,000 to 120,000 clones, 85% to 90% of which are singletons, and roughly 0.35% rests with the top ten. This specimen consisted of CD4+ T cells from blood, obtained before the transplant. The source of these receptors is a human donor who received a combined kidney and bone marrow transplant. Each CDR3 is given with its conserved first and last residue.

15	TRBJ2-2	TRBV4-1	CASSQDRPNTGELFF
13	TRBJ2-7	TRBV11-3	CASPTSGLYEQYF
17	TRBJ2-7	TRBV5-5	CASSLVVAGGQNYEQYF
14	TRBJ1-5	TRBV7-2	CASSPGQMNQPQHF
15	TRBJ2-4	TRBV19	CASSTQEGGKNIQYF
16	TRBJ2-2	TRBV5-1	CASSLRLAATTRELFF
15	TRBJ1-5	TRBV2	CASSGDRGGNQPQHF
15	TRBJ2-1	TRBV7-9	CASSLTSGKTGEQFF
14	TRBJ1-2	TRBV2	CASSADRTHYGYTF
11	TRBJ2-3	TRBV10-3	CATEGAGTQYF
16	TRBJ1-4	TRBV11-2	CASSLGVGQGNEKLFF
15	TRBJ1-1	TRBV18	CASSPLQGGGTEAFF
16	TRBJ2-7	TRBV5-1	CASSLEGRVASYEQYF
11	TRBJ2-7	TRBV18	CASSPAGEQYF
18	TRBJ1-4	TRBV11-3	CASMGKVRAHATNEKLFF
15	TRBJ2-3	TRBV10-2	CASSDGTSASWTQYF
17	TRBJ2-7	TRBV11-2	CASSILGGTGYSYEQYF
13	TRBJ1-2	TRBV28	CASRQTANYGYTF
14	TRBJ1-1	TRBV7-2	CASSRGQVNTEAFF
15	TRBJ1-4	TRBV28	CASSFRDRIGEKLFF
16	TRBJ2-1	TRBV2	CASSEEMASGYNEQFF
12	TRBJ1-2	TRBV10-3	CAISEDSRGYTF
16	TRBJ1-1	TRBV5-1	CASSLKGGPRSTEAFF
13	TRBJ2-7	TRBV19	CASSIVQGYEQYF
14	TRBJ2-2	TRBV18	CASSPNRGTGELFF
15	TRBJ1-4	TRBV5-1	CASSLVSGTNEKLFF
15	TRBJ2-1	TRBV7-2	CASSLGLAGAAEQFF
11	TRBJ2-7	TRBV6-1	CASMRVHEQYF
15	TRBJ2-7	TRBV7-9	CASSPTGTGRDEQYF